The clone carrying this T cell receptor (beta chain) has a handful of counts. Its antigen is as yet unknown. Germline-derived CDR1 and CDR2 are SGDLS and YYNGEE. The CDR3 is made up of 13 amino acids. J lost 0 bases, V lost 5 bases, and 2 bases had no gene match. Repertoires were generated with immunoSEQ multiplex PCR, while TCRdb's copy carries only in-frame clones and drops some. The sample holds 90,000 to 130,000 clones; 70% to 85% are singletons and the top ten take about 2.9%. The data belong to a study of cytomegalovirus exposure and HLA in healthy donors. Study-level points and caveats: The finding came from a later analysis; first-cohort TCR clusters tended to co-occur in the 120 or so validation repertoires. With high specificity and sensitivity, the classifier reportedly diagnosed cytomegalovirus status. Among TCR sequences, most were rare, though some public TCRs appeared in many donors. The study labeled around 160 TCR beta chains cytomegalovirus-associated.

Source material: PBMCs. The genes are TRBV9 and TRBJ2-7; TRBD2 aligns across 7 bases. The clonotype originates from a woman in her late teens or twenties in good health and CMV-seronegative. The CDR3 is CASSTGGSYEQYF. The CDR3 DNA reads as TGTGCCAGCAGTACGGGAGGCTCCTACGAGCAGTACTTC.